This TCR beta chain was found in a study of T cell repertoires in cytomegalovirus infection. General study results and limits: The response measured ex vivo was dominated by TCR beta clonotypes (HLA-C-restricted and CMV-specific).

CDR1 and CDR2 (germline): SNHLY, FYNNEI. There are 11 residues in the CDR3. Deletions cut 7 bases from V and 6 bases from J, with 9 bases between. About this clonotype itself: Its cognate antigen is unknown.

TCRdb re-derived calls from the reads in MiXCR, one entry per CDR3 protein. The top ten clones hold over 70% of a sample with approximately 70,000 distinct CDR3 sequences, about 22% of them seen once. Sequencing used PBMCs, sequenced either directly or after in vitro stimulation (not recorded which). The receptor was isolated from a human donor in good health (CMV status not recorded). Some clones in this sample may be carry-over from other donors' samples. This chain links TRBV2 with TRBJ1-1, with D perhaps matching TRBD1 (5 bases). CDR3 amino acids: CASTRDAEAFF. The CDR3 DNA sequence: TGTGCCAGCACGAGGGACGCTGAAGCTTTCTTT.